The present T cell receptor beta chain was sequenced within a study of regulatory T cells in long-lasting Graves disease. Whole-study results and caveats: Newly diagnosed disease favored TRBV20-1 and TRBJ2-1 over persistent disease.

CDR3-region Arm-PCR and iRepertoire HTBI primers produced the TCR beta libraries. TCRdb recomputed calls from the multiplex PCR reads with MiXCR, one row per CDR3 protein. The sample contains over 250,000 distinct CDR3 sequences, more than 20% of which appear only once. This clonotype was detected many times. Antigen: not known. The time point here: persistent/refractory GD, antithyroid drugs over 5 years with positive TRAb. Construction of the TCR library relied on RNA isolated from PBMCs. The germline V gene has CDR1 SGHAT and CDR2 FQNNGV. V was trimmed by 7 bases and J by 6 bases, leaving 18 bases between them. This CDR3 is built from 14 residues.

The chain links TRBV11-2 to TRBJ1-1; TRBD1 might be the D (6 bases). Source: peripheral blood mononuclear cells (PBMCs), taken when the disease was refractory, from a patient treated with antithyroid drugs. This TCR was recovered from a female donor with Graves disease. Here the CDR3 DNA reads TGTGCCAGCACCCGACTGGGGGCTTGGGCTGAAGCTTTCTTT. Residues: CASTRLGAWAEAFF.